These 27 T cell receptor beta chains share one sample of origin, sequenced in a study of regulatory T cells in long-lasting Graves disease. The time point: newly diagnosed GD, antithyroid drugs for less than 3 months. Extracted RNA from PBMCs served as the source of the TCR library. Building of the TCR beta libraries involved iRepertoire HTBI primers and Arm-PCR of CDR3 regions. MiXCR, applied by TCRdb to the multiplex PCR reads, yields one record per CDR3 protein. Among roughly 400,000 distinct CDR3 sequences, approximately 16% were seen once, and the ten largest hold over 7%. This sample was shared with a second study, whose subject was T cells in Graves' hyperthyroidism and ophthalmopathy.

The sample here was peripheral blood mononuclear cells (PBMCs), taken at new diagnosis, from a patient treated with antithyroid drugs. These receptors all stem from a woman between 35 and 50 years old with Graves disease.

The genes are TRBV7-8 and TRBJ2-1, with 9 bases identical to TRBD1. Germline V gene sequence: CDR1 SGHVS, CDR2 FQNEAQ. V was pared by 5 bases and J by 0 bases, with 2 bases of the junction left unmatched. CDR3 length: 15 amino acids. For the CDR3, the DNA is TGTGCCAGCAGCAAGACAGGGGGCTCCTACAATGAGCAGTTCTTC. Encoded protein: CASSKTGGSYNEQFF. Based on the CDR3 plus reference TRBV7-8 and TRBJ2-1, the full variable domain is GAGVSQSPRYKVAKRGQDVALRCDPISGHVSLFWYQQALGQGPEFLTYFQNEAQLDKSGLPSDRFFAERPEGSVSTLKIQRTQQEDSAVYLCASSKTGGSYNEQFFGPGTRLTVL.

This clonotype was counted many times. The genes are TRBV29-1 and TRBJ2-3; unclear D gene. V was shortened by 4 bases and J by 0 bases, with 14 bases between the two germline ends. Germline CDR1 and CDR2: SQVTM and ANQGSEA. The CDR3 sequence is 15 residues long. In nucleotides, the CDR3 is TGCAGCGTTGGAAAAGGCGACCTTAGCACAGATACGCAGTATTTT. It translates to CSVGKGDLSTDTQYF.

This clonotype was seen ten or more times. CDR3 nucleotides: TGTGCCAGCAGTTTAGGGGGCCGGAACACTGAAGCTTTCTTT. It yields the protein CASSLGGRNTEAFF. The chain couples TRBV12-3 or TRBV12-4 to TRBJ1-1, with D maybe TRBD1 (5 bases). This CDR3 comprises 14 residues. Trimming cost V 1 base and J 1 base, with 7 bases left between them.

This clonotype was observed a few times. This sequence joins TRBV5-1 and TRBJ2-5; possible D gene TRBD2, 5 bases. V lost 8 bases, J lost 2 bases, and 13 bases lay in between. The CDR3 consists of 13 residues. CDR1 is SGHRS, CDR2 YFSETQ, per germline. This CDR3 is CASQFQRQETQYF. CDR3 DNA: TGCGCCAGTCAATTCCAGCGGCAAGAGACCCAGTACTTC.

The J gene is TRBJ2-1, the V gene TRBV28; D is possibly TRBD1 (6 bases). The CDR3 length is 12 residues. V lost 5 bases and J lost 8, with 10 bases in between. Germline CDR1 MDHEN, CDR2 SYDVKM. CDR3 coding DNA: TGTGCCAGCAGTCCCAGGGGTTATGAGCAGTTCTTC. Its protein product is CASSPRGYEQFF.

There are many counts of this clonotype. V is TRBV11-3 and J is TRBJ2-1; the match to TRBD2 covers 8 bases. Germline V gene lookup returns CDR1 SGHNT and CDR2 YENEEA. CDR3 size: 14 residues. V lost 1 base, J lost 7 bases, and 3 bases stayed unmatched. The CDR3 here is CASSLGLAKNEQFF. CDR3 coding DNA: TGTGCCAGCAGCTTAGGACTAGCGAAGAATGAGCAGTTCTTC. The variable domain in full, with the rest retrieved from reference TRBV11-3 and TRBJ2-1, is EAGVVQSPRYKIIEKKQPVAFWCNPISGHNTLYWYLQNLGQGPELLIRYENEEAVDDSQLPKDRFSAERLKGVDSTLKIQPAELGDSAVYLCASSLGLAKNEQFFGPGTRLTVL.

This clonotype was recorded a few times. The chain couples TRBV7-2 to TRBJ2-2; 9 bases are a match to TRBD2. V gave up 5 bases and J gave up 2 bases; unmatched junction bases: 6. This CDR3 has 16 amino acids. The V gene's germline CDR1 is SGHTA and CDR2 FQGNSA. The CDR3 protein is CASSTPSGINTGELFF. The CDR3 DNA reads TGTGCCAGCAGCACCCCTAGCGGGATAAACACCGGGGAGCTGTTTTTT.

A few counts support this clonotype. The genes are TRBV5-1 and TRBJ2-7; 9 bases match TRBD1. Germline V gene lookup returns CDR1 SGHRS and CDR2 YFSETQ. V dropped 3 bases and J dropped 1; count of bases not matched to a gene: 5. This CDR3 is 15 amino acids long. The CDR3 sequence is CASSSSTGGSYEQYF. CDR3 nucleotide sequence: TGCGCCAGCAGCTCGTCGACAGGGGGATCCTACGAGCAGTACTTC.

The chain is built from TRBV11-3 and TRBJ2-7; no clear D gene. The CDR3 runs 14 residues. Trimming pared 3 bases from V and 0 bases from J, leaving 9 bases between. Germline CDR1 reads SGHNT; CDR2 reads YENEEA. Here the CDR3 DNA reads TGTGCCAGCAGCTTTAGGATCAGCTCCTACGAGCAGTACTTC. This codes for CASSFRISSYEQYF.

This clonotype was detected many times. CDR3 sequence reads: CASSMQQYNEQFF. In DNA form, the CDR3 reads TGTGCCAGTAGTATGCAACAGTACAATGAGCAGTTCTTC. The chain uses TRBV19 and TRBJ2-1; D remains unclear. V was trimmed by 3 bases and J by 4 bases, leaving 7 bases between them. In germline, CDR1 is LNHDA, CDR2 SQIVND (reference sequence). The CDR3 is 13 residues long.

This clonotype has ten or more counts. V and J are TRBV9 and TRBJ2-1; D is perhaps TRBD1 (6 bases). Trimming stripped 5 bases from V and 1 base from J, with 10 bases between. Germline V gene lookup returns CDR1 SGDLS and CDR2 YYNGEE. The CDR3 sequence is 14 residues long. The CDR3 sequence: CASSGRGSYNEQFF. The DNA of the CDR3 is TGTGCCAGCAGTGGAAGGGGGTCCTACAATGAGCAGTTCTTC.

This clonotype was counted only a few times. The chain joins TRBV2 to TRBJ1-5; possibly TRBD1 for D (5 bases). CDR3 length equals 15 residues. The ends were cut back, 5 bases at V and 6 bases at J, with 17 bases in the middle. CDR1 is SNHLY, CDR2 FYNNEI, per germline. The CDR3 DNA sequence: TGTGCCAGCAGTTTTCCCGGGGGGTTGGGTCAGCCCCAGCATTTT. Residues: CASSFPGGLGQPQHF. Variable domain in full (rest from reference TRBV2 and TRBJ1-5): EPEVTQTPSHQVTQMGQEVILRCVPISNHLYFYWYRQILGQKVEFLVSFYNNEISEKSEIFDDQFSVERPDGSNFTLKIRSTKLEDSAMYFCASSFPGGLGQPQHFGDGTRLSIL.

This clonotype was detected ten times or more. The junction differs from germline at one of its ends, possibly a read error. The CDR3 sequence: CAGSSDRVNTEAFF. DNA for the CDR3: TGTGCCGGCAGTTCGGACAGGGTTAACACTGAAGCTTTCTTT. This chain connects TRBV2 to TRBJ1-1; 8 nucleotides line up with TRBD1. CDR3 length: 14 amino acids. CDR1 SNHLY and CDR2 FYNNEI come from the germline V gene.

This clonotype was recorded at least ten times. V and J are TRBV6-1 and TRBJ1-1; a weak D match, TRBD1 (5 bases). The germline V and J ends were trimmed by 3 bases and 5 bases, with 16 bases remaining between them. Germline V gene sequence: CDR1 MNHNS, CDR2 SASEGT. The CDR3 runs to 15 residues. The CDR3 DNA reads TGTGCCAGCAGTGAGCAAATAGCTGGGGGGACTGAAGCTTTCTTT. Translated, it gives CASSEQIAGGTEAFF.

V and J are TRBV29-1 and TRBJ1-2, with TRBD1 matching 10 bases. Germline CDR1 and CDR2: SQVTM and ANQGSEA. V trimming: 7 bases; J trimming: 4 bases; junction bases outside the gene matches: 15. This CDR3 comprises 16 residues. In DNA form, the CDR3 reads TGCAGCGCTGACCTATTGACAGGGGGCGCGGGCTATGGCTACACCTTC. As protein: CSADLLTGGAGYGYTF.

About this clonotype: The germline gene is not matched at one end of the junction; a read error may be the cause. V usage is TRBV7-9 and J usage is TRBJ2-1; maybe TRBD2 (6 bases). The V gene's germline CDR1 is SEHNR and CDR2 FQNEAQ (reference sequence). The CDR3 consists of 12 residues. CDR3 coding DNA: TGTGCGAGCAGCTTAGCGGAGGGTTTGCGGTTCTTC. Residues: CASSLAEGLRFF.

This chain uses TRBV4-1 with TRBJ2-2; TRBD2 aligns across 13 bases. The CDR3 runs to 16 residues. Germline V gene data show CDR1 as MGHRA and CDR2 as YSYEKL. Trimming removed 2 bases from V and 4 bases from J; junction bases left unmatched: 1. The CDR3 protein is CASSQTSGRGTGELFF. The CDR3 DNA follows: TGCGCCAGCAGCCAAACTAGCGGGAGGGGCACCGGGGAGCTGTTTTTT.

Ten or more counts support this clonotype. V is TRBV12-3 or TRBV12-4 and J is TRBJ2-7; perhaps TRBD1 as D (6 bases). V was pared by 5 bases and J by 3 bases, with 14 bases between. The CDR3 covers 14 residues. This CDR3 is CASSDYRARYEQYF. The CDR3 bases are TGTGCCAGCAGTGATTACAGGGCACGCTACGAGCAGTACTTC.

In this sample, this clonotype turned up many times. The V and J genes are TRBV20-1 and TRBJ2-1, with TRBD2 as a possible D gene (6 bases). This CDR3 is 12 amino acids long. The V gene's germline CDR1 is DFQATT and CDR2 SNEGSKA (reference sequence). Here the CDR3 DNA reads TGCAGCCAGGAGGGCTCCTACAATGAGCAGTTCTTC. This sequence encodes CSQEGSYNEQFF.

This clonotype has more than one count but fewer than ten. The chain combines TRBV20-1 with TRBJ2-7; 10 nucleotides agree with TRBD2. Trimming removed 1 base from V and 0 bases from J; junction bases left unmatched: 18. Germline CDR1 DFQATT, CDR2 SNEGSKA (reference sequence). The CDR3 spans 20 residues. This chain's CDR3 is CSARGLAGVSIVPLSYEQYF. The CDR3 DNA reads as TGCAGTGCTAGAGGGCTAGCGGGGGTCTCTATAGTCCCACTCTCCTACGAGCAGTACTTC.

The rearrangement links TRBV29-1 to TRBJ2-7; 8 bases fit TRBD2. CDR1 is SQVTM and CDR2 is ANQGSEA in the germline V gene. The CDR3 has 14 residues. Trimming at V came to 0 bases and at J to 5 bases, leaving 6 bases not matched to a gene. CDR3 nucleotides: TGCAGCGTTGAAGATATAGCGGGGACCGACGAGCAGTACTTC. Protein product: CSVEDIAGTDEQYF.

This clonotype was counted ten times or more. The chain combines TRBV7-3 with TRBJ2-1; TRBD2 aligns across 8 bases. Germline CDR1 and CDR2: SGHTA and FQGTGA. The CDR3 has 14 residues. With V trimmed by 8 bases and J by 12 bases, 15 bases remained unmatched. The CDR3, as DNA: TGTGCCAGCGGTCCCGGGACTAGTTCGGCGCCGCAGTTCTTC. It encodes CASGPGTSSAPQFF.

This clonotype has a count of ten or more. V usage is TRBV3-1 and J usage is TRBJ1-5; D gene uncertain. The V and J ends lost 0 bases and 4 bases respectively, with 4 bases between them. The CDR3 contains 13 residues. CDR1 is LGHDT and CDR2 is YNNKEL in the germline V gene (reference sequence). Here the CDR3 reads CASSQDLNQPQHF. CDR3 DNA sequence: TGTGCCAGCAGCCAAGATCTAAATCAGCCCCAGCATTTT.

This clonotype came up a few times. This chain uses TRBV7-6 with TRBJ2-3; TRBD2 might be the D (6 bases). CDR3 length: 17 amino acids. Looked up from germline, CDR1 is SGHVS and CDR2 is FNYEAQ. Trimming removed 1 base at V and 0 bases at J, with 14 bases between. CDR3 sequence reads: CASSLGLPGASTDTQYF. CDR3 in DNA: TGTGCCAGCAGCTTAGGTCTCCCGGGAGCCAGCACAGATACGCAGTATTTT. Variable domain in full (rest from reference TRBV7-6 and TRBJ2-3): GAGVSQSPRYKVTKRGQDVALRCDPISGHVSLYWYRQALGQGPEFLTYFNYEAQQDKSGLPNDRFSAERPEGSISTLTIQRTEQRDSAMYRCASSLGLPGASTDTQYFGPGTRLTVL.

This clonotype was observed at least ten times. The chain joins TRBV4-1 to TRBJ2-1; D unclear. The CDR3 consists of 11 residues. The V end was cut by 0 bases, the J end by 6 bases, with 0 bases between. Germline V gene lookup returns CDR1 MGHRA and CDR2 YSYEKL. CDR3 sequence reads: CASSQDNEQFF. CDR3 DNA: TGCGCCAGCAGCCAAGACAATGAGCAGTTCTTC.

This rearrangement joins TRBV7-9 to TRBJ2-2; no reliable D call. The CDR3 has 13 residues. V lost 2 bases to trimming and J lost 5 bases, with 6 bases between them. Germline CDR1 SEHNR, CDR2 FQNEAQ (reference sequence). CDR3 sequence (DNA): TGTGCCAGCAGCTTATCAGAGACCGGGGAGCTGTTTTTT. It specifies CASSLSETGELFF.

This clonotype was seen more than once but under ten times. The chain employs TRBV24-1 and TRBJ2-1, with D maybe TRBD1 (6 bases). The V gene's germline CDR1 is KGHDR and CDR2 SFDVKD. Trimming cost V 3 bases and J 9 bases, with 17 bases left between them. CDR3 length: 15 residues. In DNA, the CDR3 is TGTGCCACCAGTGATAGGGGGTTACCAGCTGGTGAGCAGTTCTTC. Translation: CATSDRGLPAGEQFF.